Listed below are T cell receptor beta chains from one sample, sequenced in a study of T cell responses to AZD1222 COVID-19 vaccine. Sequencing was performed with immunoSEQ multiplex PCR; in TCRdb, only in-frame clones are kept and a portion is missing. The data hold 90,000 to 150,000 clones, with 90% observed a single time. The sample consisted of peripheral blood, taken 28 days after the second dose of the MenACWY control vaccine. The receptors stem from an adult who received the MenACWY meningococcal vaccine as a control. CDR3s include the opening cysteine and the closing phenylalanine or tryptophan. A D gene is named only where the DNA matches it firmly. Some rows mark clone size as missing; the rest say once, few, many or name a class of expanded clone.

j_call d_call clone_size v_call cdr3_nt cdr3_aa
TRBJ1-1 NA NA TRBV15 TGTGCCACCAGCAGAGATCTCGCGGCGTACACTGAAGCTTTCTTT CATSRDLAAYTEAFF
TRBJ2-5 TRBD2 NA TRBV24-1 TGTGCCACCGGACATCCGTCGGGAGGAGAGACCCAGTACTTC CATGHPSGGETQYF
TRBJ2-7 NA NA TRBV24-1 TGTGCCACCAGTGACTACAGGGACTCCGAGCAGTACTTC CATSDYRDSEQYF
TRBJ1-5 TRBD1 NA TRBV28 TGTGCCAGCATAAAACGGGACAGGGGAACCTATAGCAATCAGCCCCAGCATTTT CASIKRDRGTYSNQPQHF
TRBJ2-3 NA few TRBV7-6 TGTGCCAGCAGCTTAGGGGGGGACAGCCTTCTCACAGATACGCAGTATTTT CASSLGGDSLLTDTQYF
TRBJ2-2 NA NA TRBV25-1 TGTGCCAGCAGTAGGCCAGGCACCGGGGAGCTGTTTTTT CASSRPGTGELFF
TRBJ1-5 NA NA TRBV9 TGTGCCAGCAGCGTAGGTTGGGATAGCAATCAGCCCCAGCATTTT CASSVGWDSNQPQHF
TRBJ2-6 NA NA TRBV27 TGTGCCAGCAGTCCCGGGACCTCTGGGGCCAACGTCCTGACTTTC CASSPGTSGANVLTF
TRBJ2-7 NA once TRBV20-1 TGCAGTGCTGAGAATCAGGCGGGGCAGTACTTC CSAENQAGQYF
TRBJ1-1 NA once TRBV4-1 TGCGCCAGCAGCCTCCGGGACGGCCTTAACACTGAAGCTTTCTTT CASSLRDGLNTEAFF
TRBJ2-1 TRBD2 NA TRBV19 TGTGCCAGTAGTGTTAGGACTAGCGGGAGGGACTCCTACAATGAGCAGTTCTTC CASSVRTSGRDSYNEQFF
TRBJ2-5 TRBD1 NA TRBV30 TGTGCCTGGAGAAGGACAGGGGGCGGAGAGACCCAGTACTTC CAWRRTGGGETQYF
TRBJ2-1 TRBD2 NA TRBV9 TGTGCCAGCAGCGTAAAGTCTAGCGGGCCATACAATGAGCAGTTCTTC CASSVKSSGPYNEQFF